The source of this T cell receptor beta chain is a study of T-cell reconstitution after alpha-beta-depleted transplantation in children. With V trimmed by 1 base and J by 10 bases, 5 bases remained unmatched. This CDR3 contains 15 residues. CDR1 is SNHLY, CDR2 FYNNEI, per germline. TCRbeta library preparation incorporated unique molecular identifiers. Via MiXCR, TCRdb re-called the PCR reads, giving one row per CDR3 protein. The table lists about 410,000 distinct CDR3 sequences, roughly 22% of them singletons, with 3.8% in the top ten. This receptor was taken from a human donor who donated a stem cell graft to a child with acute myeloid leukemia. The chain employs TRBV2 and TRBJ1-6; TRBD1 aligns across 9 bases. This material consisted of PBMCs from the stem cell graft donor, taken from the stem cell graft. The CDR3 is CASSEEGTGISPLHF. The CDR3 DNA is TGTGCCAGCAGTGAAGAGGGGACAGGGATCTCACCCCTCCACTTT.